This T cell receptor (beta chain) is drawn from a study of OX40 agonist ivuxolimab in advanced cancers. Study in general: Melanoma, hepatocellular carcinoma, head and neck or renal cell cancer occurred in dose-escalation patients.

Regarding this clone: Its cognate antigen is unknown.

Study-wide findings and caveats: Dose levels from 0.1 to 3.0 mg/kg saw CD4+ and CD8+ blood T cells expand clonally by week 6.

Anyone with autoimmune disease history or systemic immunosuppression was excluded. Germline CDR1 WSHSY, CDR2 SAAADI. The CDR3 contains 14 residues. Trimming took off 8 bases at V and 4 bases at J, with 15 bases between the two ends. Generated by immunoSEQ multiplex PCR, the TCRdb table keeps only in-frame clones and is missing some. The sample carries almost 85,000 clones, 80% to 90% recorded once. The source was CD4+ or CD8+ T cells sorted from blood, collected in a trial of the OX40 agonist ivuxolimab. The rearrangement links TRBV10-2 to TRBJ1-3; D is ambiguous. The TCR was taken from an adult with an advanced solid tumor such as melanoma, head and neck, liver or kidney cancer. The CDR3 spells CASGRGMDGNTIYF. For the CDR3, the DNA is TGCGCCAGCGGCCGGGGAATGGACGGAAACACCATATATTTT.